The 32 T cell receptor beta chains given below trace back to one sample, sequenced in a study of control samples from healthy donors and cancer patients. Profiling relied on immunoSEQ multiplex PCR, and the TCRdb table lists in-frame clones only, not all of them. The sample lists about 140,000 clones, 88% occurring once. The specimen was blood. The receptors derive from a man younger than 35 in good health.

In DNA form, the CDR3 reads TGCAGCGTTCAGGGAAAGGGGGCCAACGTCCTGACTTTC. Encoded protein: CSVQGKGANVLTF. The chain uses TRBV29-1 and TRBJ2-6, with TRBD1 as a possible D gene (5 bases). The V gene's germline CDR1 is SQVTM and CDR2 ANQGSEA. The CDR3 sequence is 13 residues long. The V end was cut by 5 bases, the J end by 4 bases, with 9 bases between.

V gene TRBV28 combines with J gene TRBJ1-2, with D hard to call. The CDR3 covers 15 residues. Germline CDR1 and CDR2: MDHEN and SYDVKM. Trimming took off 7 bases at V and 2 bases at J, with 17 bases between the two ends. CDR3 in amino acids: CASTSPTEMNYGYTF. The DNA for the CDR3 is TGTGCCAGCACTTCGCCGACGGAAATGAACTATGGCTACACCTTC.

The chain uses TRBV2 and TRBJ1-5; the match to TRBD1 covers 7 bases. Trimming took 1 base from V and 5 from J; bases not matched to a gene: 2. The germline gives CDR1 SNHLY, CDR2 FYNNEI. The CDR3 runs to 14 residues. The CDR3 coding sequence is TGTGCCAGCAGTGAAGGACAGGGCGATCAGCCCCAGCATTTT. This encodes CASSEGQGDQPQHF.

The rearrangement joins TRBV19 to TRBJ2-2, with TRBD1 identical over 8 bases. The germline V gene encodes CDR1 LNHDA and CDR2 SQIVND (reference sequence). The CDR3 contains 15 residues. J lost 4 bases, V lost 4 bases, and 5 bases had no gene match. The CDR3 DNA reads TGTGCCAGTAGTACAATAGACAGGGGCACCGGGGAGCTGTTTTTT. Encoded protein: CASSTIDRGTGELFF.

This CDR3 is CASSTTTEAAYEQYF. The CDR3 DNA reads TGTGCCAGCAGCACAACGACTGAGGCTGCCTACGAGCAGTACTTC. The chain recombines TRBV7-9 with TRBJ2-7; D is ambiguous. The CDR3 runs to 15 residues. Germline V lookup: CDR1 SEHNR, CDR2 FQNEAQ (reference sequence). Between the trimmed V and J ends, which lost 5 bases and 2 bases, there was a span of 16 bases.

CDR3: CAWSGPAGGNQPQHF. The CDR3 bases are TGTGCCTGGAGCGGCCCTGCGGGGGGCAATCAGCCCCAGCATTTT. The chain carries TRBV30 and TRBJ1-5; possible D gene TRBD1, 5 bases. The CDR3 totals 15 residues. Germline V gives CDR1 GTSNPN, CDR2 SVGIG (reference sequence). Trimming removed 3 bases at V and 2 bases at J, with 14 bases between.

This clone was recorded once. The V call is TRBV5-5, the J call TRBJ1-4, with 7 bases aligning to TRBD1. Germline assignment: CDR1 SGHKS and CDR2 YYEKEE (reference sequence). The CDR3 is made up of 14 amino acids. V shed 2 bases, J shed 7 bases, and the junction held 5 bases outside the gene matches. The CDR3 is CASSFAQGSEKLFF. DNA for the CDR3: TGTGCCAGCAGCTTCGCACAGGGGAGTGAAAAACTGTTTTTT.

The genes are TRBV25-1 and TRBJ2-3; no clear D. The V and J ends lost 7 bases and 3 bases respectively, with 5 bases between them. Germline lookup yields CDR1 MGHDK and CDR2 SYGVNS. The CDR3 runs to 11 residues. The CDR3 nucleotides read TGTGCCAGCACTGAGACAGATACGCAGTATTTT. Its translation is CASTETDTQYF.

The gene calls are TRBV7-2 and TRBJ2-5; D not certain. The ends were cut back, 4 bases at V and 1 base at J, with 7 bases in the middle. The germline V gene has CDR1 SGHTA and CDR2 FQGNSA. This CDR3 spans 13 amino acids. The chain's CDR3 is CASSSRRQETQYF. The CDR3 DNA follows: TGTGCCAGCAGCTCCAGGCGCCAAGAGACCCAGTACTTC.

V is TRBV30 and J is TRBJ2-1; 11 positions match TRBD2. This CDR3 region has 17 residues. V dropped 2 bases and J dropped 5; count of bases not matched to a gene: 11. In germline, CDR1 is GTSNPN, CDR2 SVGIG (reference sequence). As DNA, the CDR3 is TGTGCCTGGAGTCCCTCCCGCACTAGCGGGGGCCACAATGAGCAGTTCTTC. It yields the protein CAWSPSRTSGGHNEQFF.

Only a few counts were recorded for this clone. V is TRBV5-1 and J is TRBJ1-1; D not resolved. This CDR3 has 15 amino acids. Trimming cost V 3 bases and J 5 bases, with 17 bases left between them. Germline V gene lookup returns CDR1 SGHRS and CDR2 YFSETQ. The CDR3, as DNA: TGCGCCAGCAGCTCCCACTCGACGGGTGGGACTGAAGCTTTCTTT. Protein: CASSSHSTGGTEAFF.

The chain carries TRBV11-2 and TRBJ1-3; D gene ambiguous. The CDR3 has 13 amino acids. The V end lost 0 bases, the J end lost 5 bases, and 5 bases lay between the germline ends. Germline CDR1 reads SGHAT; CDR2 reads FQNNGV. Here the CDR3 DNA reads TGTGCCAGCAGCTTAGATCGGCGAAACACCATATATTTT. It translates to CASSLDRRNTIYF.

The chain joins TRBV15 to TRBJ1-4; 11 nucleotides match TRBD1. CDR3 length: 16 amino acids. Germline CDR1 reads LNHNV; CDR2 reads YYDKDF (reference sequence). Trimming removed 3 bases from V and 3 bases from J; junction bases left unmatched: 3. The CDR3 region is CATSRGQGVPNEKLFF. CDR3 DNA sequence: TGTGCCACCAGCAGGGGACAGGGGGTACCTAATGAAAAACTGTTTTTT.

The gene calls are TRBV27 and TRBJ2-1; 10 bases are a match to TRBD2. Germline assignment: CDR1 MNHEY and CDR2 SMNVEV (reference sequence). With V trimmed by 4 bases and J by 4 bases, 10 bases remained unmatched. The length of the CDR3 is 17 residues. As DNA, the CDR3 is TGTGCCAGCAGTTCTTTACTAGCGGGGCCCCTTTACAATGAGCAGTTCTTC. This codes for CASSSLLAGPLYNEQFF.

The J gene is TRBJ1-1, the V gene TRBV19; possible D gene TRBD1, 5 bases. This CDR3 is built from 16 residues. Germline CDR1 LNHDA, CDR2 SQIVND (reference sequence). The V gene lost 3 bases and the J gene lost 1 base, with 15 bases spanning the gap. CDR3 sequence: CASSIGATRPNTEAFF. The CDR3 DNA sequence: TGTGCCAGTAGTATTGGGGCAACACGGCCGAACACTGAAGCTTTCTTT.

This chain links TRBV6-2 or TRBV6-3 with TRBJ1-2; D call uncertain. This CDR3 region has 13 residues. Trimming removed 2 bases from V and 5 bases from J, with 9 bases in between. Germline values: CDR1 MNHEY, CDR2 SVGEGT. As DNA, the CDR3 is TGTGCCAGCAGTTACGGGTTCGAATATGGCTACACCTTC. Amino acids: CASSYGFEYGYTF.

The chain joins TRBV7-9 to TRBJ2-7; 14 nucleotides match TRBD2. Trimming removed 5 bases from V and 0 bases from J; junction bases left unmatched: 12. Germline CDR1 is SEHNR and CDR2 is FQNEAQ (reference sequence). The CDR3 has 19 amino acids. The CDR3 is CASSHSGTSGGTLSYEQYF. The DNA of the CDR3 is TGTGCCAGCAGCCATTCCGGGACTAGCGGGGGCACCCTCTCCTACGAGCAGTACTTC.

The chain's CDR3 is CASSLDRGVSPLHF. The CDR3 DNA sequence: TGTGCCAGCAGCCTCGACAGGGGGGTTTCACCCCTCCACTTT. The V and J genes are TRBV7-8 and TRBJ1-6; TRBD1 agrees at 9 bases. With 5 bases clipped from V and 9 bases from J, the junction kept 5 bases outside the gene matches. The CDR3 consists of 14 residues. Per the germline V gene, CDR1 is SGHVS and CDR2 is FQNEAQ.

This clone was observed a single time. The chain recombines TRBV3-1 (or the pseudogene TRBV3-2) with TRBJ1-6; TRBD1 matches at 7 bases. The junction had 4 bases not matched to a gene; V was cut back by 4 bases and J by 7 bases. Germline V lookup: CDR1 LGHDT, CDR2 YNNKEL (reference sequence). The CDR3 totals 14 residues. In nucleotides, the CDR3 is TGTGCCAGCAGCCCCGGGACAGTAAATTCACCCCTCCACTTT. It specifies CASSPGTVNSPLHF.

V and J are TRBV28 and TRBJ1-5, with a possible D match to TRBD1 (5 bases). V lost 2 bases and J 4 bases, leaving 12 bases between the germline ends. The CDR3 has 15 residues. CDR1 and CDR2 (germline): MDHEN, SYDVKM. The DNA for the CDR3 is TGTGCCAGCAGTTTAACGCGGGGGGAGAATCAGCCCCAGCATTTT. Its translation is CASSLTRGENQPQHF. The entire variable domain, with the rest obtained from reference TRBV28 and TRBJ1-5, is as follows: DVKVTQSSRYLVKRTGEKVFLECVQDMDHENMFWYRQDPGLGLRLIYFSYDVKMKEKGDIPEGYSVSREKKERFSLILESASTNQTSMYLCASSLTRGENQPQHFGDGTRLSIL.

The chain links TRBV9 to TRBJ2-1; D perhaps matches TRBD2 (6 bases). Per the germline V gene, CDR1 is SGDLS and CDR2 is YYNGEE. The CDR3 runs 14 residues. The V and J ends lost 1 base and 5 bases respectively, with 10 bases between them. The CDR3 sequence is CASSVRRRDNEQFF. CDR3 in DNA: TGTGCCAGCAGCGTAAGGAGGAGGGACAATGAGCAGTTCTTC.

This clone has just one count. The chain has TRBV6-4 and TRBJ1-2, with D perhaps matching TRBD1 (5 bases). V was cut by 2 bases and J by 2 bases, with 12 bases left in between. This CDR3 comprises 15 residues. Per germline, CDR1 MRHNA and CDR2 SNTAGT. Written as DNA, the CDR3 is TGTGCCAGCAGTGACCCGGGGCGGGGAAACTATGGCTACACCTTC. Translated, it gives CASSDPGRGNYGYTF.

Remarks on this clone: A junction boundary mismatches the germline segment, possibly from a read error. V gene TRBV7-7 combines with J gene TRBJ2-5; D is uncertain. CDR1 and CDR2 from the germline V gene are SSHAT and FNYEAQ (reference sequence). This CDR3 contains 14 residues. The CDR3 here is CASSNPGAAETQYF. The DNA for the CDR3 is TGTGCTAGCAGCAACCCAGGCGCGGCAGAGACCCAGTACTTC.

In nucleotides, the CDR3 is TGTGCCAGCAGCACACCCGGGGGGCCCTACGAGCAGTACTTC. Residues: CASSTPGGPYEQYF. This chain uses TRBV28 with TRBJ2-7; a weak D match, TRBD2 (7 bases). The V gene's germline CDR1 is MDHEN and CDR2 SYDVKM. The V end lost 6 bases, the J end lost 2 bases, and 14 bases lay between the germline ends. This CDR3 region has 14 residues.

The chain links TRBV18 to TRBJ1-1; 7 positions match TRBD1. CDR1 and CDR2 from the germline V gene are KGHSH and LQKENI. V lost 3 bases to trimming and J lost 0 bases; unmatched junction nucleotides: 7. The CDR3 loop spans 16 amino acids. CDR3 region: CASSPGTALMNTEAFF. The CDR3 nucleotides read TGTGCCAGCTCACCCGGGACAGCCCTGATGAACACTGAAGCTTTCTTT.

This CDR3 is CASRLTGTEYEQYF. In nucleotides, the CDR3 is TGCGCCAGCAGGCTAACCGGGACAGAGTACGAGCAGTACTTC. V and J are TRBV4-1 and TRBJ2-7; the match to TRBD1 covers 7 bases. Germline V lookup: CDR1 MGHRA, CDR2 YSYEKL. Trimming at V came to 6 bases and at J to 4 bases, leaving 9 bases not matched to a gene. CDR3 length equals 14 residues.

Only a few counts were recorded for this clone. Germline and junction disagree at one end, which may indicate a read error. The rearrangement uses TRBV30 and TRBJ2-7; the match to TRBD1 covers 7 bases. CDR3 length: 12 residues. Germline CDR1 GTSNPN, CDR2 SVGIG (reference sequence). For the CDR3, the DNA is TGTGCCTGGGAACCGGGACAGTCCCCTCGCCGCTTC. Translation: CAWEPGQSPRRF.

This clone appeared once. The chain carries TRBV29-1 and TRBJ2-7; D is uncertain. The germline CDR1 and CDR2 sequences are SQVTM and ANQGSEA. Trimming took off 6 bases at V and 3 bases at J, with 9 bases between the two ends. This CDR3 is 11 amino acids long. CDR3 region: CSVSDFYEQYF. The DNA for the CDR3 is TGCAGCGTATCTGACTTCTACGAGCAGTACTTC.

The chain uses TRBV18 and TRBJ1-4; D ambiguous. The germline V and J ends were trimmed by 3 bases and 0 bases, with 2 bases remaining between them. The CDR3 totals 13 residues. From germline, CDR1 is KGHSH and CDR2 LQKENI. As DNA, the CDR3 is TGTGCCAGCTCACCCCCAACTAATGAAAAACTGTTTTTT. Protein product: CASSPPTNEKLFF.

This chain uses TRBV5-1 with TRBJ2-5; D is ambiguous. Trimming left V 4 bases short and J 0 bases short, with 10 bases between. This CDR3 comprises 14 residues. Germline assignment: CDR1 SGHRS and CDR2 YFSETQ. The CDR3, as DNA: TGCGCCAGCAGCCTCGAAGGATACCAAGAGACCCAGTACTTC. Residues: CASSLEGYQETQYF. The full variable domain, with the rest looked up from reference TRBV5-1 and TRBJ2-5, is KAGVTQTPRYLIKTRGQQVTLSCSPISGHRSVSWYQQTPGQGLQFLFEYFSETQRNKGNFPGRFSGRQFSNSRSEMNVSTLELGDSALYLCASSLEGYQETQYFGPGTRLLVL.

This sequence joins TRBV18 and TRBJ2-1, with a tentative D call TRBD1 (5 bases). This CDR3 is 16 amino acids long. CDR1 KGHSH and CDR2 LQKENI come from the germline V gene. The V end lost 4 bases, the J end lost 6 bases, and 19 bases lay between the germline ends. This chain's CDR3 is CASSLVELRGGNEQFF. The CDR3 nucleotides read TGTGCCAGCTCACTTGTCGAGCTTAGGGGTGGCAATGAGCAGTTCTTC.

Written as DNA, the CDR3 is TGTGCCACCAGTGATTTAGCTAGCGGGTTAGAGACCCAGTACTTC. Amino acid sequence: CATSDLASGLETQYF. The chain is built from TRBV24-1 and TRBJ2-5; TRBD2 agrees at 8 bases. This CDR3 comprises 15 residues. The germline V gene encodes CDR1 KGHDR and CDR2 SFDVKD. Trimming took 1 base from V and 4 from J; bases not matched to a gene: 4.